This TCR beta chain was identified in a study of CD8+ T cells in alopecia areata. Whole-study context: Patients took tofacitinib for 6 to 18 months, followed by 6 drug-free months. Whole-study findings and limits: Affected lesional scalp, above all in alopecia totalis/universalis, was more clonal than normal scalp. Sequencing of scalp samples also captures resident alphabeta T cells of normal skin.

cDNA reverse transcribed from extracted RNA served as the sequencing template. Profiled with immunoSEQ multiplex PCR; TCRdb holds only in-frame clones, not every one. The sample has 150,000 to 200,000 clones; roughly half are singletons. This clone was seen more than once but under ten times. Its antigen is as yet unknown. The treatment is: oral pan-JAK inhibitor, 5-10 mg twice daily. The CDR3 runs to 12 residues. V shed 4 bases and J shed 6 bases, with 8 bases lying between them. The germline CDR1 and CDR2 sequences are SGHDT and YYEEEE. This chain links TRBV5-6 with TRBJ2-1; D ambiguous. Sequenced here: CD8+ T cells sorted from blood, sampled between weeks 51 and 54, from a patient treated with tofacitinib. The sequence was obtained from a human donor with alopecia areata. Here the CDR3 reads CASSPPGNEQFF. As DNA, the CDR3 is TGTGCCAGCAGCCCCCCCGGCAATGAGCAGTTCTTC.